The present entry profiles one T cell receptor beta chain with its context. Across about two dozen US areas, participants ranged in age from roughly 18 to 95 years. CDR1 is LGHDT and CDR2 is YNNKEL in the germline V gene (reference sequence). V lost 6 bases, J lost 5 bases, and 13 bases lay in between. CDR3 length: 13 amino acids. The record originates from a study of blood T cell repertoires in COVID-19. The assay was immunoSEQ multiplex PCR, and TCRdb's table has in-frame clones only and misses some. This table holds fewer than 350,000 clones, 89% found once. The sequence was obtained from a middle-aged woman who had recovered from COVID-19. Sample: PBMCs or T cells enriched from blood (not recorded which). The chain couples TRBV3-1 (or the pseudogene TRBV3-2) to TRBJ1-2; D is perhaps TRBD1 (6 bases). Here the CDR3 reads CASSSGVVYGYTF. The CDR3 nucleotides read TGTGCCAGCAGTTCAGGGGTGGTTTATGGCTACACCTTC.